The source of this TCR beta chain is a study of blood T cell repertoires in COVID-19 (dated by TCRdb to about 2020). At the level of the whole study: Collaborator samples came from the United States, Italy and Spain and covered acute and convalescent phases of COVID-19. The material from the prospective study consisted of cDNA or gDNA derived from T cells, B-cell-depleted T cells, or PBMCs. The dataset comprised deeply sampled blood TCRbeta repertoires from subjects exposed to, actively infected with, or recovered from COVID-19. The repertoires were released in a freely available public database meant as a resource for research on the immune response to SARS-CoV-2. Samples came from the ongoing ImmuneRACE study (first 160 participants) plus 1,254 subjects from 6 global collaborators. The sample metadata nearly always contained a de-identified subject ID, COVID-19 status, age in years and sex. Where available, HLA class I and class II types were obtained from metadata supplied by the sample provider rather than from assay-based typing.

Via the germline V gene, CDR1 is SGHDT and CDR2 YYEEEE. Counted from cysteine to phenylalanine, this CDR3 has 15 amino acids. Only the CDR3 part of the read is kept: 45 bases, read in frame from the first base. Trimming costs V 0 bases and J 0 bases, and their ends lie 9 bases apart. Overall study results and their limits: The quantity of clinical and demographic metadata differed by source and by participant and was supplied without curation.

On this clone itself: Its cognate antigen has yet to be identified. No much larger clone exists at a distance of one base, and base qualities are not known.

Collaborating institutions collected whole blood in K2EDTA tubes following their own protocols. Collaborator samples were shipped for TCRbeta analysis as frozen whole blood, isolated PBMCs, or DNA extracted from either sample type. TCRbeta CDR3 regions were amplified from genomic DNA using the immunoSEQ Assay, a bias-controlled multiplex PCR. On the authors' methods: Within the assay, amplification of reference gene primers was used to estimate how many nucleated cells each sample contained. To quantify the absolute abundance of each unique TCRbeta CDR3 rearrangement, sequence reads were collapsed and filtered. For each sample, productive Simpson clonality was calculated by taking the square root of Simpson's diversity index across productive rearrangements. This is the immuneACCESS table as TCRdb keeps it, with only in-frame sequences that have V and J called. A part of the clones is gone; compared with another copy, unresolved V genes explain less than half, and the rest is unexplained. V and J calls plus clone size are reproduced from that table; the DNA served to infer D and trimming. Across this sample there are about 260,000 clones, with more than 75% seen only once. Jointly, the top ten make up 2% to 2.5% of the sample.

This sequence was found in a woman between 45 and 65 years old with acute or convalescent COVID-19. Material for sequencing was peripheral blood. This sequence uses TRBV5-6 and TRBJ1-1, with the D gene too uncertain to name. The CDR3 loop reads CASSLDRGMNTEAFF. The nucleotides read TGTGCCAGCAGCTTGGATCGGGGAATGAACACTGAAGCTTTCTTT.